Below, 24 T cell receptor beta chains from the same sample are listed, as sequenced in a study of beta chain features in type 1 diabetes. Isolated RNA was reverse transcribed in full, so expressed TCRB transcripts were sequenced. Only in-frame clones appear in the TCRdb table, and some are missing; sequencing was by immunoSEQ multiplex PCR. The sample contains 620,000 or so clones, around 15% of which appear only once. Material: naive CD4+ T cells from blood. These receptors all stem from a young man in good health.

This clone appeared a few times. The chain couples TRBV29-1 to TRBJ1-3; tentatively, D is TRBD1 (5 bases). The V end lost 5 bases, the J end lost 4 bases, and 15 bases lay between the germline ends. Germline CDR1 and CDR2: SQVTM and ANQGSEA. The CDR3 is made up of 14 amino acids. CDR3 sequence: CSVLPQAGGNTIYF. The CDR3 coding sequence is TGCAGCGTTCTACCACAGGCGGGGGGAAACACCATATATTTT.

This clone has only a few counts. The chain has TRBV6-5 and TRBJ2-1, with a tentative D call TRBD1 (6 bases). The CDR3 covers 15 residues. The V gene lost 1 base and the J gene lost 5 bases, with 12 bases spanning the gap. Germline V gene data show CDR1 as MNHEY and CDR2 as SVGAGI. The DNA of the CDR3 is TGTGCCAGCAGTTACTTCGCCGGGACAAACAATGAGCAGTTCTTC. Translated: CASSYFAGTNNEQFF.

The CDR3 protein is CASSIEKGRYNEQFF. CDR3 coding DNA: TGTGCCAGTAGTATAGAGAAGGGGCGTTACAATGAGCAGTTCTTC. The chain recombines TRBV19 with TRBJ2-1; tentatively, D is TRBD1 (5 bases). V was cut by 0 bases and J by 4 bases, with 10 bases left in between. The CDR3 is 15 residues long. Germline-derived CDR1 and CDR2 are LNHDA and SQIVND (reference sequence).

This clone has more than one count but fewer than ten. The chain combines TRBV7-9 with TRBJ1-2; D may be TRBD1 (5 bases). This CDR3 contains 15 residues. Looked up from germline, CDR1 is SEHNR and CDR2 is FQNEAQ (reference sequence). V gave up 5 bases and J gave up 3 bases, with 16 bases separating them. The chain's CDR3 is CASSSTGTVYYGYTF. The DNA for the CDR3 is TGTGCCAGCAGCAGCACAGGCACCGTCTACTATGGCTACACCTTC. The complete variable domain, with remaining parts taken from reference TRBV7-9 and TRBJ1-2, reads DTGVSQNPRHKITKRGQNVTFRCDPISEHNRLYWYRQTLGQGPEFLTYFQNEAQLEKSRLLSDRFSAERPKGSFSTLEIQRTEQGDSAMYLCASSSTGTVYYGYTFGSGTRLTVV.

This clone has just a few counts. This chain joins TRBV6-6 and TRBJ2-3; D may be TRBD2 (6 bases). V dropped 2 bases and J dropped 4 bases, with 13 bases sitting between them. The CDR3 runs to 15 residues. Germline-derived CDR1 and CDR2 are MNHNY and SVGAGI (reference sequence). In DNA form, the CDR3 reads TGTGCCAGCAGTTACCGGGGAGGAGCGGCAGATACGCAGTATTTT. It specifies CASSYRGGAADTQYF.

The genes are TRBV4-2 and TRBJ1-4; no firm D call. Trimming cost V 4 bases and J 5 bases, with 11 bases left between them. CDR1 LGHNA and CDR2 YNFKEQ come from the germline V gene. The CDR3 length is 14 residues. The CDR3: CASSLRTGNEKLFF. The CDR3 coding sequence is TGTGCCAGCAGCCTGCGGACGGGAAATGAAAAACTGTTTTTT.

V and J are TRBV5-1 and TRBJ2-1; 9 nucleotides agree with TRBD1. Germline CDR1 is SGHRS and CDR2 is YFSETQ. Trimming removed 5 bases from V and 7 bases from J; junction bases left unmatched: 13. CDR3 length equals 16 residues. The CDR3 sequence is CASRTPGQGPGNEQFF. The CDR3 bases are TGCGCCAGCAGAACCCCGGGACAGGGTCCGGGAAATGAGCAGTTCTTC. The full variable domain, rest sourced from reference TRBV5-1 and TRBJ2-1, is KAGVTQTPRYLIKTRGQQVTLSCSPISGHRSVSWYQQTPGQGLQFLFEYFSETQRNKGNFPGRFSGRQFSNSRSEMNVSTLELGDSALYLCASRTPGQGPGNEQFFGPGTRLTVL.

This clone came up once. This chain links TRBV7-2 with TRBJ1-2, with D hard to call. The V and J ends lost 2 bases and 3 bases respectively, with 7 bases between them. The germline V gene encodes CDR1 SGHTA and CDR2 FQGNSA. The CDR3 has 13 amino acids. CDR3 coding DNA: TGTGCCAGCAGCTTATCAGGCGACTATGGCTACACCTTC. Amino acids: CASSLSGDYGYTF.

The rearrangement uses TRBV7-2 and TRBJ2-7, with D perhaps matching TRBD1 or TRBD2 (6 bases each). Trimming pared 5 bases from V and 3 bases from J, leaving 17 bases between. The V gene's germline CDR1 is SGHTA and CDR2 FQGNSA. This CDR3 spans 15 amino acids. The CDR3 reads CASSEQPGARYEQYF. CDR3 DNA: TGTGCCAGCAGCGAACAGCCGGGGGCCCGCTACGAGCAGTACTTC.

This clone has only a few counts. The CDR3 loop is CASCSPYRVAGANVLTF. The CDR3 DNA reads TGTGCCAGCTGCTCGCCCTACAGGGTCGCTGGGGCCAACGTCCTGACTTTC. The chain carries TRBV28 and TRBJ2-6, with TRBD1 as a possible D gene (6 bases). Germline V lookup: CDR1 MDHEN, CDR2 SYDVKM. The CDR3 consists of 17 residues. V lost 8 bases and J lost 2, with 19 bases in between.

The sample holds a few counts of this clone. The gene calls are TRBV9 and TRBJ2-5; the D gene is possibly TRBD2 (6 bases). Trimming shortened V by 0 bases and J by 2 bases, and 14 bases separated the two germline ends. The germline CDR1 and CDR2 sequences are SGDLS and YYNGEE. The CDR3 extends over 16 amino acids. The CDR3 loop is CASSVAGGVNQETQYF. The CDR3 region has the DNA TGTGCCAGCAGCGTAGCGGGCGGGGTCAATCAAGAGACCCAGTACTTC.

V is TRBV11-3 and J is TRBJ2-1; TRBD2 aligns across 7 bases. V shed 5 bases and J 0 bases; nucleotides not matched to a gene: 10. From germline, CDR1 is SGHNT and CDR2 YENEEA. The CDR3 runs 17 residues. This CDR3 is CASSPRASGSSYNEQFF. CDR3 nucleotide sequence: TGTGCCAGCAGCCCGCGGGCTAGCGGCAGCTCCTACAATGAGCAGTTCTTC. Full variable domain (outside the CDR3, taken from reference TRBV11-3 and TRBJ2-1): EAGVVQSPRYKIIEKKQPVAFWCNPISGHNTLYWYLQNLGQGPELLIRYENEEAVDDSQLPKDRFSAERLKGVDSTLKIQPAELGDSAVYLCASSPRASGSSYNEQFFGPGTRLTVL.

The chain couples TRBV2 to TRBJ2-7; no reliable D call. V lost 6 bases to trimming and J lost 6 bases, with 12 bases between them. Germline CDR1 and CDR2: SNHLY and FYNNEI. The CDR3 sequence is 12 residues long. The CDR3 spells CASRDISFEQYF. CDR3 bases: TGTGCCAGCAGGGATATCTCGTTCGAGCAGTACTTC. The full variable domain, in which reference TRBV2 and TRBJ2-7 provide the parts outside the CDR3, is EPEVTQTPSHQVTQMGQEVILRCVPISNHLYFYWYRQILGQKVEFLVSFYNNEISEKSEIFDDQFSVERPDGSNFTLKIRSTKLEDSAMYFCASRDISFEQYFGPGTRLTVT.

A few counts support this clone. This chain links TRBV28 with TRBJ2-1, with D unresolved. This CDR3 has 15 residues. The germline CDR1 and CDR2 sequences are MDHEN and SYDVKM. Trimming removed 2 bases at V and 10 bases at J, with 18 bases between. The CDR3 nucleotides read TGTGCCAGCAGTTTAGGAGATAATGGGTCGAACGAGCAGTTCTTC. This encodes CASSLGDNGSNEQFF.

The CDR3 sequence is CASSFVWGELFF. The CDR3 DNA follows: TGTGCCAGCAGCTTTGTTTGGGGGGAACTGTTTTTT. The chain has TRBV7-9 and TRBJ1-4; TRBD1 might be the D (5 bases). V was clipped by 3 bases and J by 12 bases, with 11 bases between them. CDR1 is SEHNR, CDR2 FQNEAQ, per germline (reference sequence). This CDR3 comprises 12 residues.

This chain joins TRBV19 and TRBJ2-7, with D perhaps matching TRBD1 (7 bases). This CDR3 contains 15 residues. V lost 3 bases to trimming and J lost 3 bases, with 15 bases between them. Looked up from germline, CDR1 is LNHDA and CDR2 is SQIVND (reference sequence). The CDR3 protein is CASSITAGGNYEQYF. For the CDR3, the DNA is TGTGCCAGTAGTATTACGGCAGGGGGGAACTACGAGCAGTACTTC. Together with reference TRBV19 and TRBJ2-7, the CDR3 gives the full variable domain: DGGITQSPKYLFRKEGQNVTLSCEQNLNHDAMYWYRQDPGQGLRLIYYSQIVNDFQKGDIAEGYSVSREKKESFPLTVTSAQKNPTAFYLCASSITAGGNYEQYFGPGTRLTVT.

The sample holds a few counts of this clone. The gene calls are TRBV19 and TRBJ1-5; D gene ambiguous. The germline gives CDR1 LNHDA, CDR2 SQIVND (reference sequence). The germline V and J ends were trimmed by 3 bases and 6 bases, with 9 bases remaining between them. The CDR3 contains 13 residues. The CDR3 here is CASSILGGQPQHF. The CDR3 region has the DNA TGTGCCAGTAGTATTCTGGGTGGTCAGCCCCAGCATTTT.

The chain recombines TRBV30 with TRBJ2-7; 8 bases match TRBD1. Per the germline V gene, CDR1 is GTSNPN and CDR2 is SVGIG (reference sequence). V lost 2 bases, J lost 2 bases, and 2 bases stayed unmatched. The CDR3 consists of 13 residues. This chain's CDR3 is CAWSPDRAYEQYF. In nucleotides, the CDR3 is TGTGCCTGGAGTCCGGACAGGGCCTACGAGCAGTACTTC.

This clone was seen a few times. V gene TRBV9 combines with J gene TRBJ1-1; possible D gene TRBD1, 5 bases. The CDR3 is made up of 15 amino acids. CDR1 and CDR2 (germline): SGDLS, YYNGEE. V lost 3 bases and J lost 10, with 22 bases in between. The CDR3 spells CASSAVRDSRSGAFF. The CDR3 DNA follows: TGTGCCAGCAGCGCAGTCCGGGACTCCAGATCGGGAGCTTTCTTT.

This clone was seen only a few times. This chain joins TRBV7-3 and TRBJ2-7, with 9 bases matching TRBD1. The length of the CDR3 is 17 residues. The V and J ends lost 3 bases and 5 bases, in that order; junction bases with no gene match: 14. CDR1 and CDR2 from the germline V gene are SGHTA and FQGTGA. This CDR3 reads CASSFQTGTGLMNEQYF. Here the CDR3 DNA reads TGTGCCAGCAGCTTCCAAACCGGGACAGGGTTAATGAACGAGCAGTACTTC.

This clone was found a few times. The rearrangement uses TRBV11-3 and TRBJ2-5; 7 bases agree with TRBD1. V was clipped by 2 bases and J by 2 bases; unmatched bases: 5. Germline loops: CDR1 SGHNT, CDR2 YENEEA. There are 15 residues in the CDR3. The CDR3 coding sequence is TGTGCCAGCAGCTTACCCGGGGACAGTCAAGAGACCCAGTACTTC. It translates to CASSLPGDSQETQYF.

This clone has more than one count but fewer than ten. DNA of the CDR3: TGTGCCAGCAGCTTGTCAGGGGGCGCGGGCTATGGCTACACCTTC. Translated: CASSLSGGAGYGYTF. The chain couples TRBV5-4 to TRBJ1-2, with 8 bases aligning to TRBD1. Germline V gene sequence: CDR1 SGHNT, CDR2 YYREEE (reference sequence). The CDR3 loop spans 15 amino acids. V trimming: 1 base; J trimming: 4 bases; junction bases outside the gene matches: 6.

This clone has a handful of counts. The V call is TRBV19, the J call TRBJ2-5, with D perhaps assigned TRBD1 or TRBD2 (5 bases each). Trimming pared 5 bases from V and 2 bases from J, leaving 9 bases between. CDR1 and CDR2 (germline): LNHDA, SQIVND (reference sequence). CDR3 length: 13 residues. In DNA form, the CDR3 reads TGTGCCAGTAGTCTGTGGGGGCAAGAGACCCAGTACTTC. Protein product: CASSLWGQETQYF.

Only a few counts were recorded for this clone. CDR3 in amino acids: CASSLERQGLPPQHF. CDR3 in DNA: TGCGCCAGCAGCCTCGAGAGACAGGGCCTGCCGCCCCAGCATTTT. V gene TRBV4-3 combines with J gene TRBJ1-5; 7 bases map to TRBD1. Germline CDR1 is LGHNA and CDR2 is YSLEER. This CDR3 is 15 amino acids long. V lost 4 bases and J lost 9; bases outside the gene matches: 12.